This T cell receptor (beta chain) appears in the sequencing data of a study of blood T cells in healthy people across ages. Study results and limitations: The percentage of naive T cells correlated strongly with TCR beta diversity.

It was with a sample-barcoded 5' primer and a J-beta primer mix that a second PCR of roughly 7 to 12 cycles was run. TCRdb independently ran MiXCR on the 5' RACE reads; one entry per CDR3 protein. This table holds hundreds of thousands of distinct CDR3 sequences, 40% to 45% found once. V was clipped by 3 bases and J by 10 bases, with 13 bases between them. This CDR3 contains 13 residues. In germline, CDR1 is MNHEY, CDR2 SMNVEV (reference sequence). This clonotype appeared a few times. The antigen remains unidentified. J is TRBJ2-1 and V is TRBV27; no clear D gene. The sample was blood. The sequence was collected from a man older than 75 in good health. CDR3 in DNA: TGTGCCAGCAGTTTCGCCCACGGTCGGGAGCAGTTCTTC. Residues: CASSFAHGREQFF.